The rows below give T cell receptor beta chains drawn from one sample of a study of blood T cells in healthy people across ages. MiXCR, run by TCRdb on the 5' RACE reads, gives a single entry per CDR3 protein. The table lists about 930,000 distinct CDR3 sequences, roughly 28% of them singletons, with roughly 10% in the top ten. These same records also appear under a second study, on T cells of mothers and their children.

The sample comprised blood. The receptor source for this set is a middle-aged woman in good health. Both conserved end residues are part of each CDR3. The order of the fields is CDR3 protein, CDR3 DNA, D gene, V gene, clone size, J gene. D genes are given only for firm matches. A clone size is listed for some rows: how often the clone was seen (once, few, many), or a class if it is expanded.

CDR3 protein: CASSVAQDVRNTEAFF
CDR3 DNA: TGTGCCAGCAGCGTAGCTCAGGACGTCCGGAACACTGAAGCTTTCTTT
D gene: -
V gene: TRBV9
clone size: few
J gene: TRBJ1-1

CDR3 protein: CASSLTAGAEEKLFF
CDR3 DNA: TGTGCCAGCAGCTTAACCGCAGGAGCCGAGGAAAAACTGTTTTTT
D gene: -
V gene: TRBV7-9
clone size: -
J gene: TRBJ1-4

CDR3 protein: CASSPTGAGSDTQYF
CDR3 DNA: TGTGCCAGCAGTCCGACAGGGGCGGGTTCAGATACGCAGTATTTT
D gene: TRBD1
V gene: TRBV27
clone size: -
J gene: TRBJ2-3

CDR3 protein: CASSLNVGNTIYF
CDR3 DNA: TGTGCCAGCAGCTTAAATGTGGGAAACACCATATATTTT
D gene: -
V gene: TRBV7-3
clone size: -
J gene: TRBJ1-3

CDR3 protein: CVTLGQGNYGYTF
CDR3 DNA: TGCGTCACATTGGGGCAGGGAAACTATGGCTACACCTTC
D gene: -
V gene: TRBV4-3
clone size: few
J gene: TRBJ1-2

CDR3 protein: CASSLLKGDVQYF
CDR3 DNA: TGTGCCAGCAGTTTATTGAAAGGAGATGTCCAGTACTTC
D gene: -
V gene: TRBV12-3/TRBV12-4
clone size: -
J gene: TRBJ2-5

CDR3 protein: CASRIEGLNTEAFF
CDR3 DNA: TGTGCCAGCCGTATCGAAGGCCTAAACACTGAAGCTTTCTTT
D gene: -
V gene: TRBV2
clone size: few
J gene: TRBJ1-1

CDR3 protein: CASSPGTGGGGYTF
CDR3 DNA: TGCGCCAGCAGCCCAGGGACAGGGGGCGGTGGCTACACCTTC
D gene: TRBD1
V gene: TRBV4-3
clone size: few
J gene: TRBJ1-2

CDR3 protein: CSARRRGSSYEQYF
CDR3 DNA: TGCAGTGCTAGAAGGCGGGGGAGCTCCTACGAGCAGTACTTC
D gene: TRBD2
V gene: TRBV20-1
clone size: many
J gene: TRBJ2-7

CDR3 protein: CASSLAGPRPNSPLHF
CDR3 DNA: TGCGCCAGCAGCTTGGCCGGACCAAGGCCTAATTCACCCCTCCACTTT
D gene: -
V gene: TRBV5-1
clone size: few
J gene: TRBJ1-6

CDR3 protein: CASSFILARTDAQYF
CDR3 DNA: TGTGCCAGCAGTTTTATATTAGCCCGCACAGATGCGCAGTATTTT
D gene: -
V gene: TRBV12-3/TRBV12-4
clone size: -
J gene: TRBJ2-3

CDR3 protein: CASSYGPGGVYSNQPQHF
CDR3 DNA: TGTGCCAGCAGTTATGGCCCAGGGGGGGTTTATAGCAATCAGCCCCAGCATTTT
D gene: TRBD1
V gene: TRBV6-7
clone size: once
J gene: TRBJ1-5

CDR3 protein: CASRRETVRETQYF
CDR3 DNA: TGTGCCAGCAGACGGGAGACCGTTCGAGAGACCCAGTACTTC
D gene: -
V gene: TRBV6-5
clone size: many
J gene: TRBJ2-5

CDR3 protein: CASSLGGPGYYEQYF
CDR3 DNA: TGTGCCAGCAGCTTAGGAGGCCCAGGATACTACGAGCAGTACTTC
D gene: -
V gene: TRBV13
clone size: many
J gene: TRBJ2-7

CDR3 protein: CAISQLAGDSGEQFF
CDR3 DNA: TGTGCCATCAGTCAACTAGCGGGGGATTCCGGTGAGCAGTTCTTC
D gene: TRBD2
V gene: TRBV10-3
clone size: -
J gene: TRBJ2-1

CDR3 protein: CASSLGGGIGNTQYF
CDR3 DNA: TGTGCCAGCAGCTTGGGAGGGGGGATAGGAAATACGCAGTATTTT
D gene: -
V gene: TRBV7-3
clone size: -
J gene: TRBJ2-3

CDR3 protein: CASSPRQGYDYGYTF
CDR3 DNA: TGTGCCAGCTCACCACGTCAGGGATATGACTATGGCTACACCTTC
D gene: -
V gene: TRBV18
clone size: few
J gene: TRBJ1-2

CDR3 protein: CASSLRIGGGEQYF
CDR3 DNA: TGTGCCAGCAGCTTACGGATAGGGGGTGGCGAGCAGTACTTC
D gene: -
V gene: TRBV7-9
clone size: -
J gene: TRBJ2-7

CDR3 protein: CSARDGGLLSNYGYTF
CDR3 DNA: TGCAGTGCTAGAGATGGAGGGCTTTTATCTAACTATGGCTACACCTTC
D gene: -
V gene: TRBV20-1
clone size: few
J gene: TRBJ1-2

CDR3 protein: CASSQRQAPEETQYF
CDR3 DNA: TGTGCCAGCAGCCAACGTCAGGCCCCGGAAGAGACCCAGTACTTC
D gene: -
V gene: TRBV3-1
clone size: few
J gene: TRBJ2-5

CDR3 protein: CASSSPGTPKITDTQYF
CDR3 DNA: TGTGCCAGCAGCTCACCCGGGACCCCAAAGATCACAGATACGCAGTATTTT
D gene: -
V gene: TRBV12-3/TRBV12-4
clone size: -
J gene: TRBJ2-3

CDR3 protein: CASSQDTGTSGGNEQFF
CDR3 DNA: TGCGCCAGCAGCCAAGATACAGGGACTAGCGGGGGGAATGAGCAGTTCTTC
D gene: TRBD2
V gene: TRBV4-3
clone size: few
J gene: TRBJ2-1

CDR3 protein: CASSPGLAGGLSTGELFF
CDR3 DNA: TGTGCTAGCAGTCCCGGACTAGCGGGGGGGCTATCAACCGGGGAGCTGTTTTTT
D gene: TRBD2
V gene: TRBV7-7
clone size: few
J gene: TRBJ2-2

CDR3 protein: CASSKVGLDRSSYEQYF
CDR3 DNA: TGTGCCAGCAGCAAAGTTGGGCTGGACAGGAGCTCCTATGAGCAGTACTTC
D gene: -
V gene: TRBV21-1
clone size: -
J gene: TRBJ2-7

CDR3 protein: CATSARGWEAFF
CDR3 DNA: TGTGCCACCAGCGCCAGGGGGTGGGAAGCTTTCTTT
D gene: TRBD1
V gene: TRBV15
clone size: -
J gene: TRBJ1-1

CDR3 protein: CASGQSTGWAFF
CDR3 DNA: TGTGCCAGCGGCCAATCGACAGGGTGGGCTTTCTTT
D gene: TRBD1
V gene: TRBV3-1
clone size: once
J gene: TRBJ1-1

CDR3 protein: CASSFSGTATGRFF
CDR3 DNA: TGTGCCAGCAGCTTTTCGGGGACAGCCACCGGGCGGTTCTTC
D gene: TRBD1
V gene: TRBV7-2
clone size: few
J gene: TRBJ2-1

CDR3 protein: CSARDPTGGYGYTF
CDR3 DNA: TGCAGTGCTAGAGACCCGACAGGGGGATATGGCTACACCTTC
D gene: TRBD1
V gene: TRBV20-1
clone size: -
J gene: TRBJ1-2

CDR3 protein: CASSYTGSHTQYF
CDR3 DNA: TGTGCCAGCAGTTATACCGGCTCCCATACGCAGTATTTT
D gene: -
V gene: TRBV6-5
clone size: many
J gene: TRBJ2-3

CDR3 protein: CATHETGAGELFF
CDR3 DNA: TGTGCCACCCATGAAACAGGGGCCGGGGAGCTGTTTTTT
D gene: TRBD1
V gene: TRBV15
clone size: -
J gene: TRBJ2-2

CDR3 protein: CATSVIEGTFSSYNEQYF
CDR3 DNA: TGTGCCACCAGTGTTATCGAGGGGACTTTTAGCTCCTACAATGAGCAGTACTTC
D gene: -
V gene: TRBV24-1
clone size: -
J gene: TRBJ2-7

CDR3 protein: CASSLAQYGYTF
CDR3 DNA: TGTGCCAGCAGCTTAGCTCAGTATGGCTACACCTTC
D gene: -
V gene: TRBV7-2
clone size: many
J gene: TRBJ1-2

CDR3 protein: CASKTGGASDTQYF
CDR3 DNA: TGCGCCAGTAAAACCGGGGGGGCCTCAGATACGCAGTATTTT
D gene: TRBD2
V gene: TRBV5-1
clone size: -
J gene: TRBJ2-3

CDR3 protein: CASSPTGGFYEQYF
CDR3 DNA: TGTGCCAGCAGCCCGACAGGGGGGTTCTACGAGCAGTATTTC
D gene: TRBD1
V gene: TRBV28
clone size: once
J gene: TRBJ2-7

CDR3 protein: CASSKAEGTGSETQYF
CDR3 DNA: TGTGCCAGCAGCAAAGCAGAAGGGACAGGGTCGGAGACCCAGTACTTC
D gene: -
V gene: TRBV21-1
clone size: few
J gene: TRBJ2-5

CDR3 protein: CATQGYGANVLTF
CDR3 DNA: TGTGCCACCCAGGGGTACGGGGCCAACGTCCTGACTTTC
D gene: -
V gene: TRBV24-1
clone size: many
J gene: TRBJ2-6

CDR3 protein: CATSDPPGLKAFF
CDR3 DNA: TGTGCCACCAGTGACCCACCGGGGTTAAAAGCTTTCTTT
D gene: -
V gene: TRBV24-1
clone size: -
J gene: TRBJ1-1

CDR3 protein: CSAPDGTTGEKLFF
CDR3 DNA: TGCAGTGCTCCAGACGGGACTACCGGTGAAAAACTGTTTTTT
D gene: -
V gene: TRBV20-1
clone size: few
J gene: TRBJ1-4

CDR3 protein: CASSFLDNLNTGELFF
CDR3 DNA: TGTGCCAGCAGTTTCTTGGACAACCTTAACACCGGGGAGCTGTTTTTT
D gene: -
V gene: TRBV27
clone size: -
J gene: TRBJ2-2

CDR3 protein: CASSLVPPGVRAINYGYTF
CDR3 DNA: TGTGCCAGCAGCTTAGTACCTCCGGGGGTGAGGGCTATTAACTATGGCTACACCTTC
D gene: -
V gene: TRBV7-2
clone size: few
J gene: TRBJ1-2

CDR3 protein: CATIRDSSYEQYF
CDR3 DNA: TGTGCCACCATCAGGGATAGCTCCTACGAGCAGTACTTC
D gene: -
V gene: TRBV28
clone size: few
J gene: TRBJ2-7

CDR3 protein: CASSQPATGRKAYEQYF
CDR3 DNA: TGTGCCAGCAGCCAACCCGCGACAGGGAGGAAAGCCTACGAGCAGTACTTC
D gene: -
V gene: TRBV28
clone size: many
J gene: TRBJ2-7